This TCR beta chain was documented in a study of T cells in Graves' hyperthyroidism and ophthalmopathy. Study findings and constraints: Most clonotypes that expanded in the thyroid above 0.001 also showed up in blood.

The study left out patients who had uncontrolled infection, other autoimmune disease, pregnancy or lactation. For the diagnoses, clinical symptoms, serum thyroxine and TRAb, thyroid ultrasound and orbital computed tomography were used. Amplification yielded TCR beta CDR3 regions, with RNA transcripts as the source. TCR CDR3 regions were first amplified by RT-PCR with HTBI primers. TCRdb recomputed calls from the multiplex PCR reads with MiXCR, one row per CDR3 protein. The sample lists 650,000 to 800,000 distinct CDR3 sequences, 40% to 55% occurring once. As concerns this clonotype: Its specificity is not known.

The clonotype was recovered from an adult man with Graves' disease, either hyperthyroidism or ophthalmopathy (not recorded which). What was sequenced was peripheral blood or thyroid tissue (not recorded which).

The CDR3 DNA is TGTGCCATCAGCCCCGCTCCGGATCCGAGACCGGGGACTAGCGGGAGAACGAACACCGGGGAGCTGTTTTTT. Translating it yields CAISPAPDPRPGTSGRTNTGELFF. This chain joins TRBV10-3 and TRBJ2-2; 14 bases line up with TRBD2. The CDR3 has 24 residues. The germline CDR1 and CDR2 sequences are ENHRY and SYGVKD. Trimming at V came to 6 bases and at J to 0 bases, leaving 24 bases not matched to a gene.